The 11 T cell receptor beta chains below come from one sample, sequenced in a study of molecular identifiers for immune sequencing clone quantification. One entry per CDR3 protein results from TCRdb running MiXCR on the PCR reads. This sample has around 460,000 distinct CDR3 sequences, with roughly 23% found just once. The sample taken for sequencing was naive CD8+ T cells from blood, with Jurkat cell RNA spiked in. Subset here: FACS-sorted CD8+CD4-CCR7+CD45RA+ naive T cells. These receptors all stem from a human donor in good health. Some libraries in this study had Jurkat cell RNA spiked in.

The count of this clonotype is one. This may be a read error: a much more frequent sequence differs by one nucleotide. The chain has TRBV7-6 and TRBJ2-5, with D unclear. Looked up from germline, CDR1 is SGHVS and CDR2 is FNYEAQ. The CDR3 consists of 13 residues. CDR3 residues: CVSSILLTETQYF. The DNA of the CDR3 is TGTGTCAGCAGCATCTTACTAACAGAGACCCAGTACTTC. The whole variable domain, remainder taken from reference TRBV7-6 and TRBJ2-5, is GAGVSQSPRYKVTKRGQDVALRCDPISGHVSLYWYRQALGQGPEFLTYFNYEAQQDKSGLPNDRFSAERPEGSISTLTIQRTEQRDSAMYRCVSSILLTETQYFGPGTRLLVL.

This clonotype was observed a handful of times. The chain uses TRBV15 and TRBJ1-5, with D hard to call. V shed 4 bases and J shed 0 bases, with 10 bases lying between them. The CDR3 extends over 15 amino acids. In germline, CDR1 is LNHNV, CDR2 YYDKDF (reference sequence). The CDR3 DNA follows: TGTGCCACCAGCATGTATGGATTTAGCAATCAGCCCCAGCATTTT. Translated, it gives CATSMYGFSNQPQHF.

This clonotype was found a few times. The chain joins TRBV4-1 to TRBJ2-7; 10 bases fit TRBD1. Germline CDR1 reads MGHRA; CDR2 reads YSYEKL. Trimming cost V 5 bases and J 3 bases; bases outside gene matches: 4. This CDR3 is built from 14 residues. CDR3 DNA sequence: TGCGCCAGCAGCTACAGGACAGGGGGCTACGAGCAGTACTTC. Its translation is CASSYRTGGYEQYF.

This clonotype was picked up many times. The chain recombines TRBV11-3 with TRBJ2-7, with a tentative D call TRBD2 (6 bases). Germline V gene data show CDR1 as SGHNT and CDR2 as YENEEA. The CDR3 consists of 14 residues. Between the trimmed V and J ends, which lost 5 bases and 5 bases, there was a span of 16 bases. The CDR3 nucleotides read TGTGCCAGCAGCCCCCAGGCGGGGTATGACGAGCAGTACTTC. Translation: CASSPQAGYDEQYF.

In this sample, this clonotype turned up many times. The V gene is TRBV12-3 or TRBV12-4, the J gene TRBJ2-3; 9 bases align to TRBD2. This CDR3 is 18 amino acids long. V was pared by 6 bases and J by 6 bases, with 19 bases of the junction left unmatched. CDR3 amino acids: CASRHTPGTSKGVDTQYF. CDR3 DNA sequence: TGTGCCAGCAGACACACCCCCGGGACTAGCAAAGGTGTTGATACGCAGTATTTT.

This clonotype has more than one count but fewer than ten. The chain employs TRBV9 and TRBJ1-2, with a weak D call TRBD1 (6 bases). The CDR3 is 15 residues long. Trimming cost V 0 bases and J 6 bases, with 15 bases left between them. The V gene's germline CDR1 is SGDLS and CDR2 YYNGEE. CDR3 bases: TGTGCCAGCAGCGTAGGTAGGTCCGGACAGAATGGCTACACCTTC. Its protein product is CASSVGRSGQNGYTF.

This clonotype was recorded at least ten times. The V and J genes are TRBV2 and TRBJ1-1; D perhaps matches TRBD1 (5 bases). This CDR3 is 16 amino acids long. Germline CDR1 and CDR2: SNHLY and FYNNEI. Trimming cost V 4 bases and J 4 bases, with 19 bases left between them. Here the CDR3 reads CASSVWDSWGTTEAFF. CDR3 DNA sequence: TGTGCCAGCAGTGTCTGGGACTCATGGGGGACCACTGAAGCTTTCTTT.

V gene TRBV25-1 combines with J gene TRBJ2-2, with a weak D call TRBD1 (6 bases). Germline lookup yields CDR1 MGHDK and CDR2 SYGVNS. CDR3 size: 14 residues. Deletions cut 6 bases from V and 4 bases from J, with 12 bases between. The chain's CDR3 is CASRITGLTGELFF. The CDR3 nucleotides read TGTGCCAGCAGGATTACAGGGCTCACCGGGGAGCTGTTTTTT. The whole variable domain, filled in from reference TRBV25-1 and TRBJ2-2, reads EADIYQTPRYLVIGTGKKITLECSQTMGHDKMYWYQQDPGMELHLIHYSYGVNSTEKGDLSSESTVSRIRTEHFPLTLESARPSHTSQYLCASRITGLTGELFFGEGSRLTVL.

The rearrangement uses TRBV2 and TRBJ2-7, with 8 bases lining up with TRBD2. Germline CDR1 SNHLY, CDR2 FYNNEI. CDR3 length equals 16 residues. V shed 0 bases and J 4 bases; nucleotides not matched to a gene: 8. The CDR3 sequence is CASSEAWSGGPYEQYF. CDR3 nucleotides: TGTGCCAGCAGTGAAGCCTGGTCGGGGGGGCCGTACGAGCAGTACTTC.

Details on this clonotype: Relative to the germline gene, one junction end is altered; a read error may explain this. This sequence joins TRBV20-1 and TRBJ2-7, with 9 bases identical to TRBD1. CDR1 and CDR2 (germline): DFQATT, SNEGSKA (reference sequence). The CDR3 loop spans 15 amino acids. The CDR3 here is CGASLDRGLFHEQYF. The CDR3 DNA reads TGCGGTGCTAGTCTGGACAGGGGTCTCTTCCACGAGCAGTACTTC.

This clonotype was seen more than once but under ten times. This chain joins TRBV12-3 or TRBV12-4 and TRBJ1-2; D is ambiguous. V was pared by 4 bases and J by 6 bases, with 18 bases between. The length of the CDR3 is 15 residues. In DNA form, the CDR3 reads TGTGCCAGCAGTTCCCAAACAGAGGTATTCAATGGCTACACCTTC. The encoded protein is CASSSQTEVFNGYTF.